Below are 10 T cell receptor beta chains sequenced from a single sample in a study of blood T cell repertoires in COVID-19. The protocol was immunoSEQ multiplex PCR, while the TCRdb copy is restricted to in-frame clones and leaves out a portion. The sample consists of around 120,000 clones, 87% of them appearing once. Material for sequencing was peripheral blood. These receptors came from a human donor in a cohort sampled during active COVID-19.

This sequence joins TRBV4-1 and TRBJ2-1; TRBD2 matches 9 bases. Looked up from germline, CDR1 is MGHRA and CDR2 is YSYEKL. This CDR3 comprises 17 residues. The V gene end was trimmed by 5 bases and the J gene end by 7 bases; junction bases not matched to a gene: 15. The CDR3 nucleotides read TGCGCCAGCAGCTTTCAAGGCGGTAGCGGGAGTGAGAATGAGCAGTTCTTC. Translating gives CASSFQGGSGSENEQFF.

This clone showed up just once. The chain carries TRBV29-1 and TRBJ2-2, with 7 bases matching TRBD2. The germline CDR1 and CDR2 sequences are SQVTM and ANQGSEA. Germline trimming cut 7 bases from V and 7 bases from J; bases unmatched to any gene: 15. The CDR3 contains 15 residues. CDR3 region: CSATRGLAGVGELFF. In DNA form, the CDR3 reads TGCAGCGCAACACGGGGTTTGGCGGGAGTCGGGGAGCTGTTTTTT.

This chain uses TRBV7-2 with TRBJ1-2; D may be TRBD1 (5 bases). Germline CDR1 is SGHTA and CDR2 is FQGNSA. Trimming cost V 2 bases and J 3 bases, with 13 bases left between them. The CDR3 has 15 residues. As DNA, the CDR3 is TGTGCCAGCAGCTTACAGGGAGGGGTGGACTATGGCTACACCTTC. This sequence encodes CASSLQGGVDYGYTF.

The rearrangement uses TRBV18 and TRBJ2-1; 8 bases agree with TRBD2. In germline, CDR1 is KGHSH, CDR2 LQKENI. Unmatched junction bases numbered 11, after V lost 3 bases and J lost 7 bases. This CDR3 region has 16 residues. The CDR3 DNA sequence: TGTGCCAGCTCACCCCCTATACCGGGGGGGGCTAATGAGCAGTTCTTC. Translated: CASSPPIPGGANEQFF.

The V gene is TRBV19, the J gene TRBJ1-4; weak D call: TRBD1 (6 bases). V lost 1 base, J lost 7 bases, and 10 bases lay in between. In germline, CDR1 is LNHDA, CDR2 SQIVND (reference sequence). This CDR3 comprises 14 residues. DNA of the CDR3: TGTGCCAGTAGTATAGGGCAGGGGAGTGAAAAACTGTTTTTT. It translates to CASSIGQGSEKLFF.

V usage is TRBV28 and J usage is TRBJ2-2; 8 positions match TRBD1. This CDR3 is built from 15 residues. Germline-derived CDR1 and CDR2 are MDHEN and SYDVKM. With 2 bases clipped from V and 6 bases from J, the junction kept 5 bases outside the gene matches. The CDR3 region has the DNA TGTGCCAGCAGTTTACCGCCAGGGGGCTCCGGGGAGCTGTTTTTT. Translating it yields CASSLPPGGSGELFF.

V gene TRBV7-3 combines with J gene TRBJ2-2; possible D gene TRBD1, 6 bases. Germline assignment: CDR1 SGHTA and CDR2 FQGTGA. CDR3 length: 14 residues. V shed 5 bases and J shed 6 bases, with 13 bases lying between them. CDR3 DNA: TGTGCCAGCAGCCTAAGGGACATTGCCGGGGAGCTGTTTTTT. This gives the protein CASSLRDIAGELFF.

V is TRBV19 and J is TRBJ1-5, with D perhaps matching TRBD1 (5 bases). V lost 5 bases and J 10 bases, leaving 24 bases between the germline ends. The CDR3 runs 16 residues. The germline CDR1 and CDR2 sequences are LNHDA and SQIVND (reference sequence). CDR3 in DNA: TGTGCCAGTAGTGGGGGGGTGAAGGGCACCGGTCAACCCCAGCATTTT. It codes for CASSGGVKGTGQPQHF. The variable domain in full, completed from reference TRBV19 and TRBJ1-5, reads DGGITQSPKYLFRKEGQNVTLSCEQNLNHDAMYWYRQDPGQGLRLIYYSQIVNDFQKGDIAEGYSVSREKKESFPLTVTSAQKNPTAFYLCASSGGVKGTGQPQHFGDGTRLSIL.

The rearrangement links TRBV24-1 to TRBJ1-1; TRBD1 matches 11 bases. Germline CDR1 KGHDR, CDR2 SFDVKD. Trimming took 4 bases from V and 3 from J; bases not matched to a gene: 9. The CDR3 totals 17 residues. As DNA, the CDR3 is TGTGCCACCAGTGACTGGACAGGGGGCCAGTGGTACACTGAAGCTTTCTTT. It translates to CATSDWTGGQWYTEAFF.

This chain links TRBV2 with TRBJ1-1; a possible D gene is TRBD1 (6 bases). Between the trimmed V and J ends, which lost 11 bases and 0 bases, there was a span of 13 bases. The CDR3 has 13 residues. CDR1 is SNHLY and CDR2 is FYNNEI in the germline V gene. CDR3 in DNA: TGTGCCGGCAAAGGGACACTGAACACTGAAGCTTTCTTT. This sequence encodes CAGKGTLNTEAFF.